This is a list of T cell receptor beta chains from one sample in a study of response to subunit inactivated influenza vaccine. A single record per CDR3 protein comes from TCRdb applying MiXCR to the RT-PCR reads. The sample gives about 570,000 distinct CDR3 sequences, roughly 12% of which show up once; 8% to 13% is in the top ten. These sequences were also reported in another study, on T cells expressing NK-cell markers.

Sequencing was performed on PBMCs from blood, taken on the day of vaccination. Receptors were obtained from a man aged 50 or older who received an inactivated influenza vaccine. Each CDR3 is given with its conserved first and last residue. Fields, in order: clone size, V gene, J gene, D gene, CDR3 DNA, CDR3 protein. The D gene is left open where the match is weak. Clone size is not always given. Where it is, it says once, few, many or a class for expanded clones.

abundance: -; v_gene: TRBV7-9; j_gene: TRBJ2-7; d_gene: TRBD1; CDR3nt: TGTGCCAGCAGCCCCTGGGGACAGGATTACGAGCAGTACTTC; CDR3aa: CASSPWGQDYEQYF
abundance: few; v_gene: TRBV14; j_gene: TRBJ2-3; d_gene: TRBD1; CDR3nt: TGTGCCAGCAAGTACGGGACAGCCACAGATACGCAGTATTTT; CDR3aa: CASKYGTATDTQYF
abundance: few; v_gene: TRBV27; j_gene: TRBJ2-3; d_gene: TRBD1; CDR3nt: TGTGCCAGCAGTTTAAGACAGGGGCCAACAGATACGCAGTATTTT; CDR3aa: CASSLRQGPTDTQYF
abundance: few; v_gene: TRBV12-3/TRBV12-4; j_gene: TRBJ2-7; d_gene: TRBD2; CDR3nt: TGTGCCAGCACCTCGGGAGGTTCGCTAACCGAGCAGTACTTC; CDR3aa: CASTSGGSLTEQYF
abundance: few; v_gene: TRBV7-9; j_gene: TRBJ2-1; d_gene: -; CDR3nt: TGTGCCAGCAGCTTATCCACAGGCCCAATGGGCCACAATGAGCAGTTCTTC; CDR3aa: CASSLSTGPMGHNEQFF
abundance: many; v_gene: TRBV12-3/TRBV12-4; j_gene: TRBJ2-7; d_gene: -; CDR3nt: TGTGCCAGCAGTTTAGACGGCGGGACAGTCTCCTACGAGCAGTACTTC; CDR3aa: CASSLDGGTVSYEQYF
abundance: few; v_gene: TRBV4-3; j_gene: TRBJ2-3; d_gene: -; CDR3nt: TGCGCCAGCAGCCAAGGCCCGACAGCCACAGATACGCAGTATTTT; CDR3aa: CASSQGPTATDTQYF
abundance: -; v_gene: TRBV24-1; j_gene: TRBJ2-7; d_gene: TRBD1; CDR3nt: TGTGCCACCAGTGATTCCGGGACAGGGGGTTACGAGCAGTACTTC; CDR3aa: CATSDSGTGGYEQYF
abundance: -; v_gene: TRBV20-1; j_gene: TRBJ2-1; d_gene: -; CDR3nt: TGCAGTGCTGACGGGAGCTACAATGAGCAGTTCTTC; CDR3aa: CSADGSYNEQFF
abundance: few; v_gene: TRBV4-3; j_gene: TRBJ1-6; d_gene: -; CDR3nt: TGCGCCAGCAGCCAAGATGTCAGAAACTATAATTCACCCCTCCACTTT; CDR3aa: CASSQDVRNYNSPLHF
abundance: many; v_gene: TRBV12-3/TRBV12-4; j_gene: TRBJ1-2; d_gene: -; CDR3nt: TGTGCCAGCAGTCTAGGAGCCTATGGCTACACCTTC; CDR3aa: CASSLGAYGYTF
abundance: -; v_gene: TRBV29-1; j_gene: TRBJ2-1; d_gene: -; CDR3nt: TGCAGCGTTGAAATGGGGGAATCGTTAGATGAGCAGTTCTTC; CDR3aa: CSVEMGESLDEQFF
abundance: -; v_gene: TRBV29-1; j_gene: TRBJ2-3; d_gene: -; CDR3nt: TGCAGCGTTGTAGGCGGACCTAGCACAGATACGCAGTATTTT; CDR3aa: CSVVGGPSTDTQYF
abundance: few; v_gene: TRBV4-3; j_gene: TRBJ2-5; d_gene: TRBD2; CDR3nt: TGCGCCAGCAGCCAAGCACTGACTAGCGGGAGGACCCGAAACCAAGAGACCCAGTACTTC; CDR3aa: CASSQALTSGRTRNQETQYF
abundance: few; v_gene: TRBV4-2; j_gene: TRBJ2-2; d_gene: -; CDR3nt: TGTGCCAGCAGCCAAGATATATTCGGGGAGCTGTTTTTT; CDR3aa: CASSQDIFGELFF
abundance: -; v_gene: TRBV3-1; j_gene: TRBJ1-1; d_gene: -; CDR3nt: TGTGCCAGCAGGGACAGAGGGGCGCGCGCTTTCTTT; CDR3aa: CASRDRGARAFF
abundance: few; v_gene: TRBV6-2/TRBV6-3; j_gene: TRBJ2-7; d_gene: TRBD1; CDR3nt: TGTGCCAGCAGACAGGGGGGCTTCTCCTACGAGCAGTACTTC; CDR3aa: CASRQGGFSYEQYF
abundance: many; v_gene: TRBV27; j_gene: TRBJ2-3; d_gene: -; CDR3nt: TGTGCCAGCAGTCTTCTGCACCGGCAGTATTTT; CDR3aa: CASSLLHRQYF
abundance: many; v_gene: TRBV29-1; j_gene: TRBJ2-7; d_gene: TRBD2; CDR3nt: TGCAGCGTGGACACCGGGACTAGCGGGGACGAGCAGTACTTC; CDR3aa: CSVDTGTSGDEQYF
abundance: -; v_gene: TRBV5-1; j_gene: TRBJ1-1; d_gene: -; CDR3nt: TGCGCCAGCAGCTTAGGCACTTTCACTGAAGCTTTCTTT; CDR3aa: CASSLGTFTEAFF
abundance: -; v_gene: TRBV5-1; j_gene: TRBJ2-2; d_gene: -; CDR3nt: TGCGCCAGCAGCATCGAGCGGAACACCGGGGAGCTGTTTTTT; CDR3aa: CASSIERNTGELFF
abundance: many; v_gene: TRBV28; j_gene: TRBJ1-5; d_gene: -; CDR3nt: TGTGCCAGCAGTTTATCTATCGGGTTAGGGTCGGGCAATCAGCCCCAGCATTTT; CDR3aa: CASSLSIGLGSGNQPQHF
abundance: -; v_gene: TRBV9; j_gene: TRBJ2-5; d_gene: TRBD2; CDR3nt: TGTGCCAGCAGCGCGGGCGGGGGTTTGAAGACCCAGTACTTC; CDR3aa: CASSAGGGLKTQYF
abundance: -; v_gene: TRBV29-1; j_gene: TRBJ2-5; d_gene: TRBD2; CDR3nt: TGCAGCGTGAGCACTAGCGGGAGCGCTCAAGAGACCCAGTACTTC; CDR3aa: CSVSTSGSAQETQYF
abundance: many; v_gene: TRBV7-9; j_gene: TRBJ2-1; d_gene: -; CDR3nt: TGTGCCAGCAGCTTAGGACCGGCGGGAAGCTCCTACAATGAGCAGTTCTTC; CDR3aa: CASSLGPAGSSYNEQFF
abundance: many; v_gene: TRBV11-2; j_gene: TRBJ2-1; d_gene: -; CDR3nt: TGTGCCAGCAGCTTACGTATAGCGTCGAGCTCCTACAATGAGCAGTTCTTC; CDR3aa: CASSLRIASSSYNEQFF
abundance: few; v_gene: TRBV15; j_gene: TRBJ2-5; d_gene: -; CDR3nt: TGTGCCACCAGCGAGGGACAAGTCGAAGAGACCCAGTACTTC; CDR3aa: CATSEGQVEETQYF
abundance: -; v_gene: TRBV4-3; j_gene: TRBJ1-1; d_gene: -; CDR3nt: TGCGCCAGCAGCCAAGATCCGAGGGTCGGGCTGTCGGACACTGAAGCTTTCTTT; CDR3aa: CASSQDPRVGLSDTEAFF
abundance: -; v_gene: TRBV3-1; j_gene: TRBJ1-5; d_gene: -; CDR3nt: TGTGCCAGCAGCCAAGTTGGACAGCCCCAGCATTTT; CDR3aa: CASSQVGQPQHF
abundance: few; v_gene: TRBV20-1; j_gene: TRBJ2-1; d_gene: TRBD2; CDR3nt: TGCAGTGCTAGAGATCTCACTAGCGGGGATTACAATGAGCAGTTCTTC; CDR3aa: CSARDLTSGDYNEQFF
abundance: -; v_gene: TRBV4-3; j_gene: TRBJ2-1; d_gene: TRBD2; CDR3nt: TGCGCCAGCAGCCAAGAAACTGCAGGACTAGCGGCCTACCACAATCAGTTCTTC; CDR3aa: CASSQETAGLAAYHNQFF
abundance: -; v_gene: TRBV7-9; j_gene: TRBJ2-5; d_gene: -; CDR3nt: TGTGCCAGCAGCTTAAGTTTGAGGGGGGCAGAGACCCAGTACTTC; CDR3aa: CASSLSLRGAETQYF
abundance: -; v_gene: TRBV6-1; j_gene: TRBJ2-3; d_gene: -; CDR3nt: TGTGCCAGCAGTACCCGGATAGGGGGAATCACAGATACGCAGTATTTT; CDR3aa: CASSTRIGGITDTQYF
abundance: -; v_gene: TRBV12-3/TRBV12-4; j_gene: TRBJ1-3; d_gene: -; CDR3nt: TGTGCCAGCAGTTTATCCCTGGGAAACACCATATATTTT; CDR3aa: CASSLSLGNTIYF
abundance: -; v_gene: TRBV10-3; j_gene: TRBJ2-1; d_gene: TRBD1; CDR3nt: TGTGCCATCAGTGGACTTGCGGACAGGGGGCTTGATGGCTCCTACAATGAGCAGTTCTTC; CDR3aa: CAISGLADRGLDGSYNEQFF
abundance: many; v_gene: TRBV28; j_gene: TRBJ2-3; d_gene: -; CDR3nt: TGTGCCAGTTCGGGGAGAGGAGGCACAGATACGCAGTATTTT; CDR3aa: CASSGRGGTDTQYF
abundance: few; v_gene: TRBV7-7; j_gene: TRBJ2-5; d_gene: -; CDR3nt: TGTGCTAGCAGCTTTAACGGGGTAGGAGAGACCCAGTACTTC; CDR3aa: CASSFNGVGETQYF
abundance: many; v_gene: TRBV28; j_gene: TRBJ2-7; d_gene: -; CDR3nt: TGTGCCAGCAGTCGGGCCTACGAGCAGTACTTC; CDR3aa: CASSRAYEQYF
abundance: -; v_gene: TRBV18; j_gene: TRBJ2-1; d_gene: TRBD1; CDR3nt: TGTGCCAGCTCACCGCTGGGACAGGGAAACTACAATGAGCAGTTCTTC; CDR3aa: CASSPLGQGNYNEQFF
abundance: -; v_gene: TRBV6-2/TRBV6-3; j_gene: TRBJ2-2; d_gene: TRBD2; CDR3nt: TGTGCCAGCAGAGTCTTACTAGCGACCACCGGGGAGCTGTTTTTT; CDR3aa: CASRVLLATTGELFF